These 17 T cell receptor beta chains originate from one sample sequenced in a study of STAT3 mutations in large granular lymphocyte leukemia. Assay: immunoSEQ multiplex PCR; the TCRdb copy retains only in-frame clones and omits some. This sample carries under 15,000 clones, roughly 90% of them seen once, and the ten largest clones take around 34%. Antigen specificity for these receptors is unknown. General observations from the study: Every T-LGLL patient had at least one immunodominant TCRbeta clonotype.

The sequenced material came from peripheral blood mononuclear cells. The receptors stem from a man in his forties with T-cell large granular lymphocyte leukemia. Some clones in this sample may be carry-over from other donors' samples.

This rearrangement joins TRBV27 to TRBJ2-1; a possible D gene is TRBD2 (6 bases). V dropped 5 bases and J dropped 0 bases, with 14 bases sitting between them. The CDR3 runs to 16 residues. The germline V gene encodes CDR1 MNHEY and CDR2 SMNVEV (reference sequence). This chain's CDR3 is CASSVSGLSSYNEQFF. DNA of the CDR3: TGTGCCAGCAGTGTAAGCGGACTAAGCTCCTACAATGAGCAGTTCTTC.

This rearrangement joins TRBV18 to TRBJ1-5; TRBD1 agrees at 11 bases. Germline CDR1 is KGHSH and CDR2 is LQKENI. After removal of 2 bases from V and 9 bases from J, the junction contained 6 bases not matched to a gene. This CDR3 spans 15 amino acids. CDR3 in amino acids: CASSPGQGATGPQHF. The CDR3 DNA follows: TGTGCCAGCTCACCAGGACAGGGGGCTACCGGGCCCCAGCATTTT.

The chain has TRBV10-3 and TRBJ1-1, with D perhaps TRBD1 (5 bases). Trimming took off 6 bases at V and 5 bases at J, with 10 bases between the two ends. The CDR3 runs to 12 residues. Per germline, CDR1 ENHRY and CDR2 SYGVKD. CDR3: CAISQGPTEAFF. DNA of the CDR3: TGTGCCATCAGCCAGGGACCTACTGAAGCTTTCTTT.

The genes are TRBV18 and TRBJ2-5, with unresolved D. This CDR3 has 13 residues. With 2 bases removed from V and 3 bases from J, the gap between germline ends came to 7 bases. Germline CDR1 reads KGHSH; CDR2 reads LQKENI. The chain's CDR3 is CASSPGPKETQYF. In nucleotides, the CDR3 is TGTGCCAGCTCACCAGGTCCGAAAGAGACCCAGTACTTC.

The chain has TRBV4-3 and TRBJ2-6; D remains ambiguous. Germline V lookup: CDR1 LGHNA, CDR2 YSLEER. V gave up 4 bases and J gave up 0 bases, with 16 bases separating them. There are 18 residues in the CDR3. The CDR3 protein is CASSLDHRRFSGANVLTF. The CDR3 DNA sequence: TGCGCCAGCAGCCTCGACCACCGCAGGTTCTCTGGGGCCAACGTCCTGACTTTC.

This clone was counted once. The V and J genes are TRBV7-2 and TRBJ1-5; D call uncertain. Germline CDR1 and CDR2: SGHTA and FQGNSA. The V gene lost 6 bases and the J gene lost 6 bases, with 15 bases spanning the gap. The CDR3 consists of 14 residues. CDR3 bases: TGTGCCAGCAGTGATTCTGTGGCTGGTCAGCCCCAGCATTTT. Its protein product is CASSDSVAGQPQHF.

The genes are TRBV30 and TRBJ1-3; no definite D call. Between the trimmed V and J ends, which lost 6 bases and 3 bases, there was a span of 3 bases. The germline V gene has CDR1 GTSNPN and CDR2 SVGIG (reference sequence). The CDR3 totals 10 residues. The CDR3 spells CACGGNTIYF. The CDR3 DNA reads TGTGCCTGTGGTGGAAACACCATATATTTT.

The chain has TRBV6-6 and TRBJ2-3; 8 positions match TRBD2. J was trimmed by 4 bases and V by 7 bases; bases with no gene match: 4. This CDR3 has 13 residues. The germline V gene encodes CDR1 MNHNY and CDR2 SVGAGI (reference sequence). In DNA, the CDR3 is TGTGCCAGCATGGGACTAGGGGCAGATACGCAGTATTTT. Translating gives CASMGLGADTQYF.

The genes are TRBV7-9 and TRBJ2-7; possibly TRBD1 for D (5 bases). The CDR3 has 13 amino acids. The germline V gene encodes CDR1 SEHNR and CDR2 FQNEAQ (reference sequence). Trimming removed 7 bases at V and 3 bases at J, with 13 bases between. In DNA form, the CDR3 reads TGTGCCAGCACAGCTTTAGACAGCTACGAGCAGTACTTC. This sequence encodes CASTALDSYEQYF. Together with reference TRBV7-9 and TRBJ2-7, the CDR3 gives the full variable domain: DTGVSQNPRHKITKRGQNVTFRCDPISEHNRLYWYRQTLGQGPEFLTYFQNEAQLEKSRLLSDRFSAERPKGSFSTLEIQRTEQGDSAMYLCASTALDSYEQYFGPGTRLTVT.

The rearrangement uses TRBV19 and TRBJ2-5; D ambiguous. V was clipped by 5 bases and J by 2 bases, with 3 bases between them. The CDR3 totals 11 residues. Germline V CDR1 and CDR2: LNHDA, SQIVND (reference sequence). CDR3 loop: CASSVQETQYF. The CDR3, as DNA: TGTGCCAGTAGTGTACAAGAGACCCAGTACTTC.

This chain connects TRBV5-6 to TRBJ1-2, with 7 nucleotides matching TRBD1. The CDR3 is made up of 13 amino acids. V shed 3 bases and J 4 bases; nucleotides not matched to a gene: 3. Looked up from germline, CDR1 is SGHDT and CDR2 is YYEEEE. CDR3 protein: CASSSGTVYGYTF. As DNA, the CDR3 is TGTGCCAGCAGCTCCGGGACAGTCTATGGCTACACCTTC.

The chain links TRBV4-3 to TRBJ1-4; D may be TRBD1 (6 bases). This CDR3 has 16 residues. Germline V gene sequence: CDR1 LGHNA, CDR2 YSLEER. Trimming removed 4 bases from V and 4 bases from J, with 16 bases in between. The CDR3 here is CASSRQGLLGNEKLFF. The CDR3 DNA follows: TGCGCCAGCAGCCGGCAGGGGTTGCTGGGTAATGAAAAACTGTTTTTT.

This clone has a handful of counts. CDR3 in amino acids: CASSGQGVSNQPQHF. CDR3 nucleotide sequence: TGTGCCAGCAGTGGACAGGGAGTCAGCAATCAGCCCCAGCATTTT. The chain joins TRBV25-1 to TRBJ1-5, with 7 bases that match TRBD1. V was clipped by 4 bases and J by 1 base; unmatched bases: 4. Germline CDR1 is MGHDK and CDR2 is SYGVNS. The CDR3 runs 15 residues.

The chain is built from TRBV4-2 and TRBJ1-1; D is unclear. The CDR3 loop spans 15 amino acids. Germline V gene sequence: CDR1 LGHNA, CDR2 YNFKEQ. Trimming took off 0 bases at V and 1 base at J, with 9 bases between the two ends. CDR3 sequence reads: CASSQEHRENTEAFF. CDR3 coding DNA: TGTGCCAGCAGCCAAGAACACAGAGAGAACACTGAAGCTTTCTTT.

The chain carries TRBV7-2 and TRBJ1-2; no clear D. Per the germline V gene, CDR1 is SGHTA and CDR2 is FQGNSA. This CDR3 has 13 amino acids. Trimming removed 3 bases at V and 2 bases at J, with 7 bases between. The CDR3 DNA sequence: TGTGCCAGCAGCTTTCGGGAGAACTATGGCTACACCTTC. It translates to CASSFRENYGYTF.

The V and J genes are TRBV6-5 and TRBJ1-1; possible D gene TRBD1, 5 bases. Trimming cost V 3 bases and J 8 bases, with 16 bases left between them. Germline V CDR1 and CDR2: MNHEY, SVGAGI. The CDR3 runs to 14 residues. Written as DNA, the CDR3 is TGTGCCAGCAGTTATTATGGGGGAATGACCGAAGCTTTCTTT. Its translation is CASSYYGGMTEAFF.

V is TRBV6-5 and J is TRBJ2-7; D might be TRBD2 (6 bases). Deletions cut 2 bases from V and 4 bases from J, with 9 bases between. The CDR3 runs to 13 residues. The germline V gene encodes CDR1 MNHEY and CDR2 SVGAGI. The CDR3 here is CASSYTAGYEQYF. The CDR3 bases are TGTGCCAGCAGTTACACGGCGGGGTACGAGCAGTACTTC.